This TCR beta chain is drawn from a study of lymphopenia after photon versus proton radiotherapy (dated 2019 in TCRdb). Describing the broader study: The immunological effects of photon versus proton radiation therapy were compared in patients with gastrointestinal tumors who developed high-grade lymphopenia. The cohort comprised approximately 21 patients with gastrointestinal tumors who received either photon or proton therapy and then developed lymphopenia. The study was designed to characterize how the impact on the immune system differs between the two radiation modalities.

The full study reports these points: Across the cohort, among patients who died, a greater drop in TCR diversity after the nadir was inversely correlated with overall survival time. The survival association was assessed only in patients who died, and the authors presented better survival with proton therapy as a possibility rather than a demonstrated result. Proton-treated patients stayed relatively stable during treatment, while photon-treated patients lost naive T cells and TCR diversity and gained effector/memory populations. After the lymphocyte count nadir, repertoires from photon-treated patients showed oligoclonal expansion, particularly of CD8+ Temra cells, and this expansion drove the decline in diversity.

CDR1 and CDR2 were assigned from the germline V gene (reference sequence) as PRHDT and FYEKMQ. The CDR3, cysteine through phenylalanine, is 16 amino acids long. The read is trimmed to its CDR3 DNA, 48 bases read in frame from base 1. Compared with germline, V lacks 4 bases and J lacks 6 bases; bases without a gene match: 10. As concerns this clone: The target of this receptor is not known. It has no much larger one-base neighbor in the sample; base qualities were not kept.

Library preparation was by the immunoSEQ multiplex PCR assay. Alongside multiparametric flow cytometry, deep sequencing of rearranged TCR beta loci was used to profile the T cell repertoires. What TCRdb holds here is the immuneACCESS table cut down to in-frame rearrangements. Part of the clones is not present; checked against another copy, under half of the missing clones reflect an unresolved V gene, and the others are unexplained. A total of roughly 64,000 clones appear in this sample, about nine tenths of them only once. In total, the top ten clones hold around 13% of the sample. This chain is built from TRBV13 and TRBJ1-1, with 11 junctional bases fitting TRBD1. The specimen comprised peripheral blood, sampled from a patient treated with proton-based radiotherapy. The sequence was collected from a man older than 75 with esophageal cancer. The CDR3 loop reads CASSSRPGTGGAEAFF. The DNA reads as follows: TGTGCCAGCAGCTCTCGCCCCGGGACAGGGGGAGCTGAAGCTTTCTTT.